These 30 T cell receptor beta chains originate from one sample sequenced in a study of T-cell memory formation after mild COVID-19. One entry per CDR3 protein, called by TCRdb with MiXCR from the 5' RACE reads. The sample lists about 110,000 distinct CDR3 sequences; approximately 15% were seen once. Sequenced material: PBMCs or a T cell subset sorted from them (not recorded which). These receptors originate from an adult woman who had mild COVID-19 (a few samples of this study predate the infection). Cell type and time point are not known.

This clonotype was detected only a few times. DNA for the CDR3: TGTGCCAGCAGCTTGTGGGACAGTAATCAGCCCCAGCATTTT. Amino acid sequence: CASSLWDSNQPQHF. V gene TRBV5-5 combines with J gene TRBJ1-5; 7 nucleotides match TRBD1. The CDR3 is 14 amino acids. Germline loops: CDR1 SGHKS, CDR2 YYEKEE (reference sequence). V shed 1 base and J 4 bases; nucleotides not matched to a gene: 2.

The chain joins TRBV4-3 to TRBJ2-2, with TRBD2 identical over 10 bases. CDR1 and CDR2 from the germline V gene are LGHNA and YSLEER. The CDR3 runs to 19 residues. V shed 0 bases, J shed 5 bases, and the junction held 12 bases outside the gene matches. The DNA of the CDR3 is TGCGCCAGCAGCCAAGAGCCTCTAGCGGGAGTAGTAGGGACCGGGGAGCTGTTTTTT. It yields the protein CASSQEPLAGVVGTGELFF.

The CDR3 loop reads CASSQGLAVEGDTQYF. CDR3 sequence (DNA): TGTGCCAGCAGCCAAGGGCTAGCGGTGGAGGGGGATACGCAGTATTTT. The V call is TRBV4-2, the J call TRBJ2-3; 7 bases line up with TRBD2. This CDR3 comprises 16 residues. Germline V lookup: CDR1 LGHNA, CDR2 YNFKEQ. V lost 1 base, J lost 6 bases, and 10 bases stayed unmatched.

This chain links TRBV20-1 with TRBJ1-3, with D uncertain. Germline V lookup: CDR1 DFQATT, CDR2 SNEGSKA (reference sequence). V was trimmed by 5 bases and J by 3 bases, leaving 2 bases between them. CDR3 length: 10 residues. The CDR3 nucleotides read TGCAGTGCTCGTGGAAACACCATATATTTT. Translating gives CSARGNTIYF.

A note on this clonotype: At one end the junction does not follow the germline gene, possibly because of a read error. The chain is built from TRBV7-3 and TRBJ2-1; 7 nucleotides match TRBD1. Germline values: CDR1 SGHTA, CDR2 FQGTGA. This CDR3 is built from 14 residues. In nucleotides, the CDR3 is TGTGCCAGCAGCTCCGGGACAGCTTACAGTGAGCAGTTCTTC. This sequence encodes CASSSGTAYSEQFF.

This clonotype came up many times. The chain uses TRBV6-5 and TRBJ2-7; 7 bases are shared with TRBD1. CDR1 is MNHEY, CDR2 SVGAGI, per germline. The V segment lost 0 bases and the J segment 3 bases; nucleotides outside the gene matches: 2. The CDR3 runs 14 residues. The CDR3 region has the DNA TGTGCCAGCAGTTACTCAAACAGGGGCTACGAGCAGTACTTC. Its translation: CASSYSNRGYEQYF.

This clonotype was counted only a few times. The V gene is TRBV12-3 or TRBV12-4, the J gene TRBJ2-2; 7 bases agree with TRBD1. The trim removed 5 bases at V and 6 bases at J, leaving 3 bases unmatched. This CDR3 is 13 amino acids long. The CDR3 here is CASSIQGAGELFF. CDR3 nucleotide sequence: TGTGCCAGCAGTATCCAGGGGGCCGGGGAGCTGTTTTTT.

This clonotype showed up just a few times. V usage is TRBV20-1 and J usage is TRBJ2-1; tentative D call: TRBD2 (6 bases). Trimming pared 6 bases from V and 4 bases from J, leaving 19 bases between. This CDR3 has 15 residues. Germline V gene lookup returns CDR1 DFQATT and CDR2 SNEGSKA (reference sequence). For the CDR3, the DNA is TGCAGTGCACCTCCGGTCGGGCGGGATTACAATGAGCAGTTCTTC. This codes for CSAPPVGRDYNEQFF.

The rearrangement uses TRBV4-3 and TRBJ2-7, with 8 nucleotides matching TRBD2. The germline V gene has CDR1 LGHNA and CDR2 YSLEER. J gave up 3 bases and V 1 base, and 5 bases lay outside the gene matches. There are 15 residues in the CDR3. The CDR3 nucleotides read TGCGCCAGCAGCCAAGGGACTAGCCCCAACTACGAGCAGTACTTC. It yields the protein CASSQGTSPNYEQYF.

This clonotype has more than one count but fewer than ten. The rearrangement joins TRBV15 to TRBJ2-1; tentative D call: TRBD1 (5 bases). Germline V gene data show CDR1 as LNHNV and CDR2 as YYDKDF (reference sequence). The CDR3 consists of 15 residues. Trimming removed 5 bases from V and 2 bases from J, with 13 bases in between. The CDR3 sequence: CATSGHTQTYNEQFF. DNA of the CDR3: TGTGCCACCAGCGGACACACCCAGACCTACAATGAGCAGTTCTTC.

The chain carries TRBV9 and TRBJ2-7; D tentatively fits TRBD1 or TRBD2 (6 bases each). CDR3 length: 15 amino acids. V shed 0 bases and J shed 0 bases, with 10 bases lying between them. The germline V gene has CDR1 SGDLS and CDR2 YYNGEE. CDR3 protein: CASSVAGGPSYEQYF. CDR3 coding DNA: TGTGCCAGCAGCGTAGCTGGGGGGCCCTCCTACGAGCAGTACTTC.

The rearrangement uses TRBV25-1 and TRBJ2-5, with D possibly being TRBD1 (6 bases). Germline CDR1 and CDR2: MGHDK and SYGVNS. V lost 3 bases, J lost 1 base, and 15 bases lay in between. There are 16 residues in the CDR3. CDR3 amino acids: CASSDFGQSLQETQYF. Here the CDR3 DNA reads TGTGCCAGCAGTGATTTTGGACAGAGCCTCCAAGAGACCCAGTACTTC.

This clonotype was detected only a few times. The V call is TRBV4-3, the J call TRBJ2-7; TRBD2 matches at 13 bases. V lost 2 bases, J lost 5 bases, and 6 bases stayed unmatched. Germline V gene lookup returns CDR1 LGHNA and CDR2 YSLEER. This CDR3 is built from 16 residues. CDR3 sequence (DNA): TGCGCCAGCAGCCAATCCTGGACTAGCGGGAGTCACGAGCAGTACTTC. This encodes CASSQSWTSGSHEQYF.

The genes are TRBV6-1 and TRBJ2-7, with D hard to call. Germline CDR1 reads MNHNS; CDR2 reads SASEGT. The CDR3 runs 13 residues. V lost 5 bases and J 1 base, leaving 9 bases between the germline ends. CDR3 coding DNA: TGTGCCAGCAGTAAAGGAATATCCTACGAGCAGTACTTC. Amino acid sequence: CASSKGISYEQYF.

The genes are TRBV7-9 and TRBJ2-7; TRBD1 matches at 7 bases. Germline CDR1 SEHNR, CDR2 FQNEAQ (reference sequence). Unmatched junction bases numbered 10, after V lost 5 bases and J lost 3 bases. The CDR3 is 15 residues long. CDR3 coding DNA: TGTGCCAGCAGCACAGGGCAGGGGGTCAACTACGAGCAGTACTTC. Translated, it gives CASSTGQGVNYEQYF. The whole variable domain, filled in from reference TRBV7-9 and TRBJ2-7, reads DTGVSQNPRHKITKRGQNVTFRCDPISEHNRLYWYRQTLGQGPEFLTYFQNEAQLEKSRLLSDRFSAERPKGSFSTLEIQRTEQGDSAMYLCASSTGQGVNYEQYFGPGTRLTVT.

CDR3 residues: CASSGSNYGYTF. The CDR3, as DNA: TGCGCCAGCAGCGGATCAAACTATGGCTACACCTTC. The rearrangement joins TRBV4-1 to TRBJ1-2; no clear D gene. Germline-derived CDR1 and CDR2 are MGHRA and YSYEKL. The CDR3 is 12 amino acids. V lost 5 bases to trimming and J lost 2 bases, with 6 bases between them.

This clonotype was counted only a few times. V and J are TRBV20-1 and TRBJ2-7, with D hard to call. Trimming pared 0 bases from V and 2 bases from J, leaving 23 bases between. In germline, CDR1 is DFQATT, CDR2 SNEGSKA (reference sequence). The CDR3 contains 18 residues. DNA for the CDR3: TGCAGTGCTAGAGATTATCCCCTTCTAGATCACAAGGCCTACGAGCAGTACTTC. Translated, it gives CSARDYPLLDHKAYEQYF.

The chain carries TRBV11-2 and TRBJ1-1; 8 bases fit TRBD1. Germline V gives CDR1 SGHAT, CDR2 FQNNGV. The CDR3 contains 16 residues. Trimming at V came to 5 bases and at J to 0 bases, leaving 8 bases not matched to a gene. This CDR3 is CASSARPGQVNTEAFF. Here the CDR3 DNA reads TGTGCCAGCAGCGCGCGCCCGGGACAGGTGAACACTGAAGCTTTCTTT. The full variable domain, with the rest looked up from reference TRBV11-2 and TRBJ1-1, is EAGVAQSPRYKIIEKRQSVAFWCNPISGHATLYWYQQILGQGPKLLIQFQNNGVVDDSQLPKDRFSAERLKGVDSTLKIQPAKLEDSAVYLCASSARPGQVNTEAFFGQGTRLTVV.

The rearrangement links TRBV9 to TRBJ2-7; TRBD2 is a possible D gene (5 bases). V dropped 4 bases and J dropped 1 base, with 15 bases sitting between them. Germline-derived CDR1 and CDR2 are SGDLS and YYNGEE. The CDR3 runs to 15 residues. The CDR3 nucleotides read TGTGCCAGCAGCAGCGGCCCAAATCCATCCTACGAGCAGTACTTC. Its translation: CASSSGPNPSYEQYF.

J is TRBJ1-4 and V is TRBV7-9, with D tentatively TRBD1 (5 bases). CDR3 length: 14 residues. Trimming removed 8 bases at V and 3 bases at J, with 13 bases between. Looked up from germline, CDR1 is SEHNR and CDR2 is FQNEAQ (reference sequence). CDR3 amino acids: CASGGRGPNEKLFF. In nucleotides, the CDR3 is TGTGCCAGCGGGGGGAGGGGTCCTAATGAAAAACTGTTTTTT.

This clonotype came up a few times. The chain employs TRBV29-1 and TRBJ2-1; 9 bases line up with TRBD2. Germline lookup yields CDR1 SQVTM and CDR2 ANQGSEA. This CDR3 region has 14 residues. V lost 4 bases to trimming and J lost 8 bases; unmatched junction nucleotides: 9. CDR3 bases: TGCAGCGTTGTAATGGGACTAGCTCCGGATGAGCAGTTCTTC. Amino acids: CSVVMGLAPDEQFF.

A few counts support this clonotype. The CDR3 DNA reads TGTGCCAGCAGTTTCCCTTCCTCGGGACTAGCGGGAGTGGTTGAGCAGTTCTTC. Its translation: CASSFPSSGLAGVVEQFF. This chain joins TRBV12-3 or TRBV12-4 and TRBJ2-1; TRBD2 agrees at 14 bases. V was clipped by 3 bases and J by 9 bases; unmatched bases: 13. The CDR3 loop spans 18 amino acids.

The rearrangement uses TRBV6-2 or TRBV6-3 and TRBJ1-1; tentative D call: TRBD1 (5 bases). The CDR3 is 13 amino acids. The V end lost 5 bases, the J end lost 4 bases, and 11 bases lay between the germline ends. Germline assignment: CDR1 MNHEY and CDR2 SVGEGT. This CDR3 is CASSPSGGTEAFF. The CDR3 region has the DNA TGTGCCAGCAGTCCGTCGGGGGGCACTGAAGCTTTCTTT.

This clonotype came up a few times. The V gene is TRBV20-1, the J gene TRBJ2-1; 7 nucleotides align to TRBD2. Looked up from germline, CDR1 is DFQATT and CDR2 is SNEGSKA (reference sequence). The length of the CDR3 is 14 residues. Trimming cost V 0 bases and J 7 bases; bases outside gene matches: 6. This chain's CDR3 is CSARDMAGDNEQFF. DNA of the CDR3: TGCAGTGCTAGAGATATGGCGGGAGATAATGAGCAGTTCTTC.

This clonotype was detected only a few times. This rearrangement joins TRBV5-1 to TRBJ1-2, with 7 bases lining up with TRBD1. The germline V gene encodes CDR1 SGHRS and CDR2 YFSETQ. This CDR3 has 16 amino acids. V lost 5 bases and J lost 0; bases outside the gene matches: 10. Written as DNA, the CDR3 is TGCGCCAGCAGTTTTAAAACAGGGGCTTCTAACTATGGCTACACCTTC. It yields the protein CASSFKTGASNYGYTF.

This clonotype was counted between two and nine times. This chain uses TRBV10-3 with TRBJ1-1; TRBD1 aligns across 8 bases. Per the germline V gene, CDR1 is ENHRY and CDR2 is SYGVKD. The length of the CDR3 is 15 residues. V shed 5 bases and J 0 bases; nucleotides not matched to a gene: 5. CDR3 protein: CAISLRQGMNTEAFF. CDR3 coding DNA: TGTGCCATCAGTTTAAGACAGGGGATGAACACTGAAGCTTTCTTT.

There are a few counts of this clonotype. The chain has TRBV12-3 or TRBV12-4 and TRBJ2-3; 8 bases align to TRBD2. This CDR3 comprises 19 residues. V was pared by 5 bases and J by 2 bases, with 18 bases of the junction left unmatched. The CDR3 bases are TGTGCCAGCAGTGCTGGGCTAGCGGGCCCCTTCGTTTTCACAGATACGCAGTATTTT. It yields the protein CASSAGLAGPFVFTDTQYF.

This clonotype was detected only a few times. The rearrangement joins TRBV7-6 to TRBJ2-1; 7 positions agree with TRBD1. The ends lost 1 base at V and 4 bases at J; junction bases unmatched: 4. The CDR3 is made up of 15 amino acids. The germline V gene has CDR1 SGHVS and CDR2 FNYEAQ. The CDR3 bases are TGTGCCAGCAGCTTAGTAGAGACAGGGTACAATGAGCAGTTCTTC. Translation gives CASSLVETGYNEQFF.

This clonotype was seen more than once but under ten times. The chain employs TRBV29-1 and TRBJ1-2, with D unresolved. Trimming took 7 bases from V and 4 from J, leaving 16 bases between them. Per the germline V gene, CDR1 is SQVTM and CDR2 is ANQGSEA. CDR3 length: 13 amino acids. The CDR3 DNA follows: TGCAGCGCCGTAACAGAGAATCTCTATGGCTACACCTTC. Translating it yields CSAVTENLYGYTF.

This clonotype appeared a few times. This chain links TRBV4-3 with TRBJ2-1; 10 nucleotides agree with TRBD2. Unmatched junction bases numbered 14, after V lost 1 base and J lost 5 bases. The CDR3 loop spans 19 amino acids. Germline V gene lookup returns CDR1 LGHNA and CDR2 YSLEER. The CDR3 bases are TGCGCCAGCAGCCAAGCCCCCTGGTCTGGGACTAGCGAGAACAATGAGCAGTTCTTC. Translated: CASSQAPWSGTSENNEQFF.